The source of this TCR beta chain is a study of identical twins. This clonotype was seen more than once but under ten times. The CDR3 length is 17 residues. Germline lookup yields CDR1 SGHTA and CDR2 FQGTGA. The ends lost 5 bases at V and 5 bases at J; junction bases unmatched: 14. After template switching added a universal primer site, the resulting cDNA carried unique molecular identifiers. Each CDR3 protein gets one entry after TCRdb re-called the 5' RACE reads with MiXCR. The data show 650,000 to 750,000 distinct CDR3 sequences, around 20% seen once. This same sample was also part of a study on T cells expressing NK-cell markers. That report adds: The TCR beta repertoires originated in sorted CD3+CD56+NKG2C+, CD3+CD56+NKG2C- and CD3+CD56-NKG2C+ T cells. In about six donors, dominant NKG2C+ clonotypes were roughly 1.0-8% of CD8+ T cells.

The specimen sequenced was PBMCs. The chain recombines TRBV7-3 with TRBJ2-1, with 8 bases fitting TRBD2. The clonotype comes from a woman between 18 and 29 years old in good health. The CDR3 here is CASSLYGLSGGDNEQFF. CDR3 DNA sequence: TGTGCCAGCAGCCTATATGGACTAAGCGGGGGAGACAATGAGCAGTTCTTC.